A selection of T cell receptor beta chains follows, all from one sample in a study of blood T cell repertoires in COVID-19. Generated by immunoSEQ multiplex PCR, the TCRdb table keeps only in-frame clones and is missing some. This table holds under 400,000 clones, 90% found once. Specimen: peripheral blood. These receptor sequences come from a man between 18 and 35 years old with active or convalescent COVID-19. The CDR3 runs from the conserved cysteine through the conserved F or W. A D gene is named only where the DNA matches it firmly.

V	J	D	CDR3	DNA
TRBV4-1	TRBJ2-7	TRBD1	CASSARQGDQDEQYF	TGCGCCAGCAGCGCTAGACAGGGGGACCAGGACGAGCAGTACTTC
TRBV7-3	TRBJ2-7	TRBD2	CASSFSGRQNEQYF	TGTGCCAGCAGCTTTAGCGGGAGGCAGAACGAGCAGTACTTC
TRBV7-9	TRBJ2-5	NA	CASSSTDQETQYF	TGTGCCAGCAGCTCGACAGACCAAGAGACCCAGTACTTC
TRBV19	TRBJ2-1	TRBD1	CASSTKQGNEQFF	TGTGCCAGTAGTACGAAACAGGGGAATGAGCAGTTCTTC
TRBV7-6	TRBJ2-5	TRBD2	CASSLGFLTSGGETQYF	TGTGCCAGCAGCTTAGGTTTCCTGACTAGCGGGGGAGAGACCCAGTACTTC
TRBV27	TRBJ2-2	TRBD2	CASRAGVDTGELFF	TGTGCCAGCAGGGCGGGGGTGGACACCGGGGAGCTGTTTTTT
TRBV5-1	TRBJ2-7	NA	CASALSMGPSYEQYF	TGCGCCAGTGCCCTGAGTATGGGGCCATCCTACGAGCAGTACTTC
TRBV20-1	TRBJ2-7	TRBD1	CSATGGHEQYF	TGCAGTGCCACAGGGGGCCACGAGCAGTACTTC
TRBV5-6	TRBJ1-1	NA	CASSPAAEFRTEAFF	TGTGCCAGCAGCCCGGCCGCGGAGTTCAGAACTGAAGCTTTCTTT
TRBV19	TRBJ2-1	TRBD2	CASSIGWGIAGPYYNEQFF	TGTGCCAGTAGTATCGGATGGGGGATAGCGGGGCCTTACTACAATGAGCAGTTCTTC
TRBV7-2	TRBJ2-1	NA	CASSLGGRANEQFF	TGTGCCAGCAGCTTAGGCGGCAGGGCCAATGAGCAGTTCTTC
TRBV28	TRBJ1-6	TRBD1	CASSTGTGGLWNSPLHF	TGTGCCAGCAGCACCGGGACAGGGGGGCTATGGAATTCACCCCTCCACTTT
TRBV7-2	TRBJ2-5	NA	CASSPTGPETQYF	TGTGCCAGCAGTCCGACAGGTCCAGAGACCCAGTACTTC
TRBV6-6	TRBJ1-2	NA	CASSRTVLANYGYTF	TGTGCCAGCAGCCGGACAGTTTTGGCTAACTATGGCTACACCTTC
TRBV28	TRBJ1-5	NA	CASSFPGTRGEPQHF	TGTGCCAGCAGTTTTCCCGGGACAAGGGGAGAGCCCCAGCATTTT